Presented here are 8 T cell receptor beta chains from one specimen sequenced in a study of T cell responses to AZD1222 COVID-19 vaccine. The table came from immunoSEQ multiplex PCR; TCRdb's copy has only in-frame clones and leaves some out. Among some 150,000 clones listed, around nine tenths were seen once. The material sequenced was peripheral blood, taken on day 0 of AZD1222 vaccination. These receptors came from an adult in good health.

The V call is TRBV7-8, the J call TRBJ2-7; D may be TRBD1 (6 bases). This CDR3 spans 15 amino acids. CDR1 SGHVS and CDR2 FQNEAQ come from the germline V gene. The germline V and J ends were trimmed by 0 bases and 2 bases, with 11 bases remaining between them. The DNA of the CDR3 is TGTGCCAGCAGCTTAGCCGACAGGCCCGCCTACGAGCAGTACTTC. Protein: CASSLADRPAYEQYF.

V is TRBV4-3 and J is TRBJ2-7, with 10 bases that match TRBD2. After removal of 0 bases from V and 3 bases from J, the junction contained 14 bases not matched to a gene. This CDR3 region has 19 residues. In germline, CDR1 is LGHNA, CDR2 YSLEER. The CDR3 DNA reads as TGCGCCAGCAGCCAAGATGCAGGACTAGCGGTCCATGGGGGCTACGAGCAGTACTTC. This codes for CASSQDAGLAVHGGYEQYF.

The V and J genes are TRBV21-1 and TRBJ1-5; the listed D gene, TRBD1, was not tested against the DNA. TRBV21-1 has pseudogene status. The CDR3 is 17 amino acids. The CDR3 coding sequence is TGTGCCACCACAAACTCGGACAGGGGAGAAGGCAATCAGCCCCAGCATTTT. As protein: CATTNSDRGEGNQPQHF.

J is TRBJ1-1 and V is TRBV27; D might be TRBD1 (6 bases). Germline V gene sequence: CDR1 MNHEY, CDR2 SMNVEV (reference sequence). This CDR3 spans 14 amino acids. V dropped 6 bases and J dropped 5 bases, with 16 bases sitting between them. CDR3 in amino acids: CASRPFVQGTEAFF. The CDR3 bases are TGTGCCAGCAGGCCCTTCGTACAGGGAACTGAAGCTTTCTTT.

The CDR3 bases are TGCGCCAGCAGCTTGGGTCAGGGAGGCTATGGCTACACCTTC. Its protein is CASSLGQGGYGYTF. The V and J genes are TRBV5-1 and TRBJ1-2; the D gene is possibly TRBD1 (5 bases). The CDR3 is 14 amino acids. V was pared by 0 bases and J by 4 bases, with 10 bases between. Germline V gene lookup returns CDR1 SGHRS and CDR2 YFSETQ.

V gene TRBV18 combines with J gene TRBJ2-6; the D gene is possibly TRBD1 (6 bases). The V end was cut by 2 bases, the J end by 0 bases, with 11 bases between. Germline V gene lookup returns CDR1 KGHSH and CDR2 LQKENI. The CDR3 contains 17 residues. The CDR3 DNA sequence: TGTGCCAGCTCACCAGTGCAGGGGTTCTCTGGGGCCAACGTCCTGACTTTC. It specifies CASSPVQGFSGANVLTF.

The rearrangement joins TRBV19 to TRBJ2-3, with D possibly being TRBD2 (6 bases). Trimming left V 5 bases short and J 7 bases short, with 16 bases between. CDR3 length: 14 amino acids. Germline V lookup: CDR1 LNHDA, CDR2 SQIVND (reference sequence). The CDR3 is CASSAFGGTYTQYF. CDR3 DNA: TGTGCCAGTAGTGCGTTCGGGGGAACTTATACGCAGTATTTT. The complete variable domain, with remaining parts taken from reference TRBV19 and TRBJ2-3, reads DGGITQSPKYLFRKEGQNVTLSCEQNLNHDAMYWYRQDPGQGLRLIYYSQIVNDFQKGDIAEGYSVSREKKESFPLTVTSAQKNPTAFYLCASSAFGGTYTQYFGPGTRLTVL.

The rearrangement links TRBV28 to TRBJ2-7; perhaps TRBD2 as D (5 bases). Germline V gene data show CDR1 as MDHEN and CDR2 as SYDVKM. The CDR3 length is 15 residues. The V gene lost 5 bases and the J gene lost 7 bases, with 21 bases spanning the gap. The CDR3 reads CASSIQTGNLGEQYF. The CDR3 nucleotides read TGTGCCAGCAGTATCCAAACCGGGAACCTGGGGGAGCAGTACTTC.